Presented here are 25 T cell receptor beta chains from one specimen sequenced in a study of lung T cells in sarcoidosis with Löfgren's syndrome. TCRdb re-analysed the reads in MiXCR, keeping a single row per CDR3 protein. Among 15,000 to 25,000 distinct CDR3 sequences listed, about 20% were seen once. Sequenced input: CD4+ T cells from PBMCs. The source is a human donor with sarcoidosis (Löfgren's syndrome or another form), or a control subject (not recorded which).

Worth noting for this clonotype: A clone one base away is much larger, so this may be a read error. The rearrangement uses TRBV30 and TRBJ1-3; a weak D match, TRBD1 (5 bases). The CDR3 runs 15 residues. From germline, CDR1 is GTSNPN and CDR2 SVGIG (reference sequence). CDR3: CALSPFRASGNTIYF. The CDR3 bases are TGTGCCTTGAGTCCGTTCAGGGCCTCTGGAAACACCATATATTTT.

The sample holds a few counts of this clonotype. The chain combines TRBV29-1 with TRBJ2-5; D may be TRBD1 (5 bases). This CDR3 has 12 residues. V dropped 1 base and J dropped 9 bases, with 12 bases sitting between them. The germline V gene encodes CDR1 SQVTM and CDR2 ANQGSEA. DNA for the CDR3: TGCAGCGTTGAAGGGCAGGGCTGGTCCCAGTACTTC. Its translation: CSVEGQGWSQYF.

For this clonotype: A clone one base away is much larger, so this may be a read error. The chain uses TRBV30 and TRBJ2-3; 12 positions match TRBD2. Germline loops: CDR1 GTSNPN, CDR2 SVGIG (reference sequence). V lost 4 bases and J lost 5; bases outside the gene matches: 10. There are 16 residues in the CDR3. CDR3 loop: CAWNLAGGQGIDTQYF. Here the CDR3 DNA reads TGTGCCTGGAATCTAGCGGGAGGGCAGGGGATAGATACGCAGTATTTT.

This clonotype has a count of ten or more. The genes are TRBV20-1 and TRBJ2-3; a weak D match, TRBD1 (6 bases). Germline CDR1 DFQATT, CDR2 SNEGSKA (reference sequence). The CDR3 is 17 residues long. V lost 1 base, J lost 1 base, and 18 bases lay in between. The CDR3 DNA reads TGCAGTGCTAGAGCAACCCCGACAGGACTGGGCACAGATACGCAGTATTTT. It translates to CSARATPTGLGTDTQYF.

This clonotype was observed at least ten times. The chain is built from TRBV7-2 and TRBJ2-4; TRBD1 matches at 10 bases. This CDR3 contains 14 residues. Looked up from germline, CDR1 is SGHTA and CDR2 is FQGNSA. V lost 3 bases and J lost 6; bases outside the gene matches: 2. The CDR3 sequence is CASSLTGGRNIQYF. CDR3 sequence (DNA): TGTGCCAGCAGCTTGACAGGGGGCCGAAACATTCAGTACTTC. The whole variable domain, remainder taken from reference TRBV7-2 and TRBJ2-4, is GAGVSQSPSNKVTEKGKDVELRCDPISGHTALYWYRQSLGQGLEFLIYFQGNSAPDKSGLPSDRFSAERTGGSVSTLTIQRTQQEDSAVYLCASSLTGGRNIQYFGAGTRLSVL.

This clonotype was observed at least ten times. The V gene is TRBV5-1, the J gene TRBJ2-3; D is undetermined. The germline V gene has CDR1 SGHRS and CDR2 YFSETQ. The CDR3 consists of 12 residues. Trimming took 4 bases from V and 2 from J, leaving 5 bases between them. In DNA, the CDR3 is TGCGCCAGCAGCCAAGACACAGATACGCAGTATTTT. Amino acid sequence: CASSQDTDTQYF.

With respect to this clonotype: This may be a read error, as it is one base from a much larger clone. This sequence joins TRBV11-2 and TRBJ2-1; 13 bases align to TRBD2. Germline V gene sequence: CDR1 SGHAT, CDR2 FQNNGV. The CDR3 is 16 amino acids. CDR3 nucleotide sequence: TGTGCCAGCAGCCCCCGACTAGCGGGGGGCTACAATGAGCGGTTCTTC. Its protein is CASSPRLAGGYNERFF.

This clonotype is categorized as medium-sized. The chain recombines TRBV7-6 with TRBJ1-3, with D hard to call. V lost 0 bases, J lost 2 bases, and 8 bases lay in between. The CDR3 totals 15 residues. CDR1 and CDR2 from the germline V gene are SGHVS and FNYEAQ. The CDR3 nucleotides read TGTGCCAGCAGCTTAGCGCTTGGGGCTGGAAACACCATATATTTT. This translates into CASSLALGAGNTIYF.

The table lists this clonotype with many counts. The chain is built from TRBV3-1 and TRBJ2-3; TRBD2 is a possible D gene (5 bases). The CDR3 sequence is 17 residues long. Germline V lookup: CDR1 LGHDT, CDR2 YNNKEL (reference sequence). V was shortened by 0 bases and J by 2 bases, with 15 bases between the two germline ends. This CDR3 is CASSQESPGGSTDTQYF. CDR3 bases: TGTGCCAGCAGCCAAGAATCACCGGGCGGGTCCACAGATACGCAGTATTTT.

About this clonotype: A much larger clone sits a single nucleotide away, making a read error possible. The CDR3 sequence: CASSYTRRAHNEQFF. DNA for the CDR3: TGTGCCAGCAGTTACACCCGAAGGGCCCACAATGAGCAGTTCTTC. The chain employs TRBV12-3 or TRBV12-4 and TRBJ2-1, with D hard to call. The CDR3 loop spans 15 amino acids. Trimming removed 4 bases at V and 5 bases at J, with 15 bases between.

The CDR3: CASSLARGLLNTEAFF. In DNA form, the CDR3 reads TGTGCCAGCAGCCTAGCCCGCGGGCTTCTGAACACTGAAGCTTTCTTT. This chain uses TRBV28 with TRBJ1-1; D is undetermined. From germline, CDR1 is MDHEN and CDR2 SYDVKM. The CDR3 runs to 16 residues. V gave up 6 bases and J gave up 0 bases, with 17 bases separating them.

As regards this clonotype: It may be a read error: a sequence one base away is much more abundant. V and J are TRBV11-2 and TRBJ1-4; D is possibly TRBD1 (5 bases). The CDR3 runs 18 residues. CDR1 and CDR2 (germline): SGHAT, FQNNGV. The CDR3 DNA reads TGTGCCAGCAGCTTAATTCAGATCTCGGGGCTTGGTAATAAAAAACTGTTTTTT. Translated, it gives CASSLIQISGLGNKKLFF.

Comment on this clonotype: A much bigger clone sits one base away, suggesting this may be a read error. This chain connects TRBV12-3 or TRBV12-4 to TRBJ2-7; TRBD2 agrees at 11 bases. The CDR3 contains 15 residues. The CDR3 spells CASSSLAGAPYGQYF. CDR3 DNA: TGTGCCAGCAGTTCACTAGCGGGGGCACCCTACGGGCAGTACTTC.

Within the sample, this clonotype is medium-sized. This chain links TRBV28 with TRBJ2-1; 7 bases agree with TRBD2. Germline V gene data show CDR1 as MDHEN and CDR2 as SYDVKM. Trimming took 6 bases from V and 2 from J; bases not matched to a gene: 1. This CDR3 has 13 amino acids. CDR3 residues: CASRLATYNEQFF. CDR3 in DNA: TGTGCCAGCAGACTAGCGACCTACAATGAGCAGTTCTTC. Looking up the rest from reference TRBV28 and TRBJ2-1 gives the full variable domain: DVKVTQSSRYLVKRTGEKVFLECVQDMDHENMFWYRQDPGLGLRLIYFSYDVKMKEKGDIPEGYSVSREKKERFSLILESASTNQTSMYLCASRLATYNEQFFGPGTRLTVL.

This clonotype is categorized as medium-sized. The V call is TRBV6-6, the J call TRBJ2-3; D may correspond to TRBD1 or TRBD2 (5 bases each). The CDR3 consists of 14 residues. Germline-derived CDR1 and CDR2 are MNHNY and SVGAGI (reference sequence). With 2 bases removed from V and 1 base from J, the gap between germline ends came to 7 bases. Here the CDR3 DNA reads TGTGCCAGCAGTTACGGGGGTGGCACAGATACGCAGTATTTT. This sequence encodes CASSYGGGTDTQYF.

There are many counts of this clonotype. The V gene is TRBV2, the J gene TRBJ1-2; no clear D. Germline assignment: CDR1 SNHLY and CDR2 FYNNEI. The CDR3 contains 14 residues. Trimming cost V 0 bases and J 5 bases, with 10 bases left between them. The CDR3 loop is CASSEARSQYGYTF. CDR3 DNA sequence: TGTGCCAGCAGTGAAGCGCGAAGCCAGTATGGCTACACCTTC. Drawing the rest from reference TRBV2 and TRBJ1-2, the complete variable domain is EPEVTQTPSHQVTQMGQEVILRCVPISNHLYFYWYRQILGQKVEFLVSFYNNEISEKSEIFDDQFSVERPDGSNFTLKIRSTKLEDSAMYFCASSEARSQYGYTFGSGTRLTVV.

This clonotype was recorded at least ten times. This rearrangement joins TRBV7-9 to TRBJ1-1; D is unclear. V lost 3 bases to trimming and J lost 0 bases, with 5 bases between them. This CDR3 region has 13 residues. Germline-derived CDR1 and CDR2 are SEHNR and FQNEAQ (reference sequence). CDR3 coding DNA: TGTGCCAGCAGCTTTCAGGTGAACACTGAAGCTTTCTTT. Its protein product is CASSFQVNTEAFF.

This clonotype was counted many times. J is TRBJ1-1 and V is TRBV7-8, with TRBD1 matching over 10 bases. With V trimmed by 2 bases and J by 7 bases, 7 bases remained unmatched. CDR1 is SGHVS and CDR2 is FQNEAQ in the germline V gene. The CDR3 consists of 15 residues. The CDR3 sequence: CASSLRDRGLGEAFF. The CDR3 DNA is TGTGCCAGCAGCTTAAGGGACAGGGGTTTAGGTGAAGCTTTCTTT.

The table lists this clonotype with many counts. The chain is built from TRBV20-1 and TRBJ2-3, with no clear D. The CDR3 has 12 residues. Germline V gene data show CDR1 as DFQATT and CDR2 as SNEGSKA (reference sequence). V was shortened by 2 bases and J by 3 bases, with 6 bases between the two germline ends. This CDR3 reads CSARYLTDTQYF. As DNA, the CDR3 is TGCAGTGCTAGATACTTGACAGATACGCAGTATTTT.

This clonotype was picked up many times. The chain joins TRBV19 to TRBJ1-5, with D possibly matching TRBD1 (6 bases). The CDR3 has 14 amino acids. Trimming took off 8 bases at V and 4 bases at J, with 15 bases between the two ends. Germline values: CDR1 LNHDA, CDR2 SQIVND (reference sequence). The CDR3 sequence is CASEPTGINQPQHF. The DNA of the CDR3 is TGTGCCAGTGAGCCAACAGGGATTAATCAGCCCCAGCATTTT.

This clonotype was picked up many times. The chain carries TRBV5-1 and TRBJ2-3; D gene uncertain. CDR3 length equals 14 residues. V was clipped by 0 bases and J by 3 bases, with 8 bases between them. Germline CDR1 and CDR2: SGHRS and YFSETQ. CDR3 amino acids: CASSLDRVTDTQYF. CDR3 in DNA: TGCGCCAGCAGCTTGGATAGGGTTACAGATACGCAGTATTTT.

By proportion, this clonotype is medium-sized. This sequence joins TRBV6-1 and TRBJ1-1; TRBD1 agrees at 7 bases. J was trimmed by 6 bases and V by 7 bases; bases with no gene match: 14. CDR1 and CDR2 (germline): MNHNS, SASEGT. This CDR3 spans 15 amino acids. The CDR3 reads CASTRQGLGRAEAFF. The CDR3 region has the DNA TGTGCCAGCACCCGACAGGGTTTAGGGAGGGCTGAAGCTTTCTTT.

This clonotype appeared many times. J is TRBJ2-3 and V is TRBV20-1, with 12 bases that match TRBD2. Germline trimming cut 7 bases from V and 1 base from J; bases unmatched to any gene: 12. The CDR3 runs to 17 residues. The germline CDR1 and CDR2 sequences are DFQATT and SNEGSKA (reference sequence). CDR3 nucleotides: TGCAGTGGCAGTAGCCTAGCGGGGGGGAGAGGCACAGATACGCAGTATTTT. The encoded protein is CSGSSLAGGRGTDTQYF.

The table lists this clonotype with many counts. The CDR3 spells CASSPTGTGSHEQYF. In DNA, the CDR3 is TGTGCCAGCTCACCAACCGGGACAGGGTCCCACGAGCAGTACTTC. The chain employs TRBV18 and TRBJ2-7, with TRBD1 matching 9 bases. V dropped 2 bases and J dropped 5; count of bases not matched to a gene: 7. The germline CDR1 and CDR2 sequences are KGHSH and LQKENI. CDR3 length: 15 amino acids.

This clonotype was seen many times. V is TRBV5-1 and J is TRBJ2-7; 9 bases match TRBD2. After removal of 2 bases from V and 4 bases from J, the junction contained 7 bases not matched to a gene. There are 15 residues in the CDR3. The germline gives CDR1 SGHRS, CDR2 YFSETQ. The CDR3 region is CASSFVSGSRYEQYF. CDR3 DNA: TGCGCCAGCAGCTTCGTTAGCGGGAGTAGGTACGAGCAGTACTTC.